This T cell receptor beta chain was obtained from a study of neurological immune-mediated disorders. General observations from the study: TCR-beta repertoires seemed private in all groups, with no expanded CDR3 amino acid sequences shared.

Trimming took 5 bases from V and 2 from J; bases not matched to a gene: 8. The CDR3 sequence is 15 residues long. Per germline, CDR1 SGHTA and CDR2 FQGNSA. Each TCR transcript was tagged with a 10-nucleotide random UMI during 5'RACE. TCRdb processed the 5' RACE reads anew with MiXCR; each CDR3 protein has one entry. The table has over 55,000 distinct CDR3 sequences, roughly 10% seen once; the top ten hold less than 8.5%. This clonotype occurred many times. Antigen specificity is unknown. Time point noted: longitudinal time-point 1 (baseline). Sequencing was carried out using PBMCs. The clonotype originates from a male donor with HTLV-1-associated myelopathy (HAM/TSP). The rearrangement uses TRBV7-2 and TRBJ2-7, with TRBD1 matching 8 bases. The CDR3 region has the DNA TGTGCCAGCAGCCAAGACCCGGGACAGGCCTACGAGCAGTACTTC. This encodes CASSQDPGQAYEQYF.